This TCR beta chain was sequenced during a study of CD8+CD57+ T cells in acquired aplastic anemia. This clonotype was seen many times. The V gene's germline CDR1 is LGHDT and CDR2 YNNKEL (reference sequence). The CDR3 has 14 residues. V was clipped by 0 bases and J by 6 bases, with 11 bases between them. Genomic DNA constituted the template upon which TCR beta VDJ and CDR3 profiling was performed. Each CDR3 protein is one row after TCRdb ran MiXCR on the reads. In the table there are 400,000 to 450,000 distinct CDR3 sequences, approximately 70% of which are singletons. Sequencing was performed on sorted CD4+, CD8+, or CD8+CD57+ T cells (not recorded which) from PBMCs. The receptor comes from a human donor in good health, serving as a control. The genes are TRBV3-1 and TRBJ1-1; D is ambiguous. CDR3 amino acids: CASSQEPGSAEAFF. CDR3 DNA sequence: TGTGCCAGCAGCCAAGAACCGGGAAGCGCTGAAGCTTTCTTT.